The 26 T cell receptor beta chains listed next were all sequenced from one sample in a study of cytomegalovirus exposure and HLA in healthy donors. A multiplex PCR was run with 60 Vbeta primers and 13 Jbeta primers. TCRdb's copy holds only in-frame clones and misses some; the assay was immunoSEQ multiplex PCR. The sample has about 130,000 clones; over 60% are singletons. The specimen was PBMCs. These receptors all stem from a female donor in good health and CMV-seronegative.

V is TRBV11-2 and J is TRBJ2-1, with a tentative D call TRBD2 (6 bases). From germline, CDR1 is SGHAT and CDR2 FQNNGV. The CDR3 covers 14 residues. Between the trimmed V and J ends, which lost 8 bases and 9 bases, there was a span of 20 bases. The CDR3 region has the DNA TGTGCCAGCCAACTAGCTTATTCAAATGGTGAGCAGTTCTTC. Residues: CASQLAYSNGEQFF.

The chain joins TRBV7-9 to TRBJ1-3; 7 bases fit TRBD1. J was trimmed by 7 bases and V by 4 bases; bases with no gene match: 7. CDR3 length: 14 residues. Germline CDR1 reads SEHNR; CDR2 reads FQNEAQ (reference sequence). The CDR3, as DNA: TGTGCCAGCAGCTCGACAGGGAAAGGGAACACCATATATTTT. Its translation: CASSSTGKGNTIYF.

CDR3 amino acids: CASRIDINSYEQYF. CDR3 DNA: TGTGCCAGCAGGATTGACATAAACTCCTACGAGCAGTACTTC. The chain has TRBV2 and TRBJ2-7; D is uncertain. Trimming removed 6 bases from V and 0 bases from J, with 12 bases in between. This CDR3 comprises 14 residues. CDR1 SNHLY and CDR2 FYNNEI come from the germline V gene.

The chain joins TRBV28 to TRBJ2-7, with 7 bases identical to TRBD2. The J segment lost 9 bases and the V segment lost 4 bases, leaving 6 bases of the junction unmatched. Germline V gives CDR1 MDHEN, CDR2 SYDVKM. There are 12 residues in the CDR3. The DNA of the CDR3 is TGTGCCAGCAGTTCCCAGCGGGAAGTGCAGTACTTC. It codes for CASSSQREVQYF.

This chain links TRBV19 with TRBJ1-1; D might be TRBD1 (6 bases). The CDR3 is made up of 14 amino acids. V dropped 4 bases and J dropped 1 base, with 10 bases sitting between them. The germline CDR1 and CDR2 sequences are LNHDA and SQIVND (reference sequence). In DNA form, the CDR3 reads TGTGCCAGTAGTACAACAGGGCAGAACACTGAAGCTTTCTTT. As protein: CASSTTGQNTEAFF.

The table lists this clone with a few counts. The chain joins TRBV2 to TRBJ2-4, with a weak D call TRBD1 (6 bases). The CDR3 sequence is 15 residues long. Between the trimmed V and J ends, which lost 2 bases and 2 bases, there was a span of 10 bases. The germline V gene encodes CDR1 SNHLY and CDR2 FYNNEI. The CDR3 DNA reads TGTGCCAGCAGTGAAAGGGGGTGGACCAAAAACATTCAGTACTTC. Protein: CASSERGWTKNIQYF.

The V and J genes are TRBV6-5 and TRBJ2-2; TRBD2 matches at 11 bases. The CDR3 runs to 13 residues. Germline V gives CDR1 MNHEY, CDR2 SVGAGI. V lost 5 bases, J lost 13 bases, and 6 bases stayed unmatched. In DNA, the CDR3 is TGTGCCAGCAGTAAGGGACTAGCGGATGCGCTGTTTTTT. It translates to CASSKGLADALFF.

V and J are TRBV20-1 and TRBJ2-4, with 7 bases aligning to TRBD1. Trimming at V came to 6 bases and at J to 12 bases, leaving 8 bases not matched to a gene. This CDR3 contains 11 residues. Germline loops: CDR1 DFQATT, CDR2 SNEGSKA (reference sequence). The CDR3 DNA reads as TGCAGTGCAGACCGGGACAGCTGTCAGTACTTC. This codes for CSADRDSCQYF.

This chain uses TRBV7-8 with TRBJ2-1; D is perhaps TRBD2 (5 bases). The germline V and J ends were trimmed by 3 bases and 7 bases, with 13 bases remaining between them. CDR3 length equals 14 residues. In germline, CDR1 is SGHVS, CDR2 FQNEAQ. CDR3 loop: CASSLIGEMNEQFF. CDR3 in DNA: TGTGCCAGCAGCTTGATCGGGGAGATGAATGAGCAGTTCTTC.

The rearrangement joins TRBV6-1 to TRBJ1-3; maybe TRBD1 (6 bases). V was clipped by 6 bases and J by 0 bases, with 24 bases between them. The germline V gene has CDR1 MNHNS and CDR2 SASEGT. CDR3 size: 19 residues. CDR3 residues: CASSEHRDIDRSSGNTIYF. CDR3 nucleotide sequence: TGTGCCAGCAGCGAACACCGGGACATCGACCGTAGCTCTGGAAACACCATATATTTT.

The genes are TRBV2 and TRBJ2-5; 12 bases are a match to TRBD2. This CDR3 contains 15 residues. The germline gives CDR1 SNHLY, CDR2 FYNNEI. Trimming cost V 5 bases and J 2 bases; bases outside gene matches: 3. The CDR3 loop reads CASSQGLAGQETQYF. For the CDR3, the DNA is TGTGCCAGCAGTCAAGGACTAGCGGGGCAAGAGACCCAGTACTTC.

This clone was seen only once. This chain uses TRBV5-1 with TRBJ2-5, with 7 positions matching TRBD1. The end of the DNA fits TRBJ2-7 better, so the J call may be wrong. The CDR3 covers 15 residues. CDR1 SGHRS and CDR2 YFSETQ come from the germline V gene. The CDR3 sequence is CASSLARGPGYEQYF. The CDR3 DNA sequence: TGCGCCAGCAGCTTGGCAAGGGGGCCTGGCTACGAGCAGTACTTC.

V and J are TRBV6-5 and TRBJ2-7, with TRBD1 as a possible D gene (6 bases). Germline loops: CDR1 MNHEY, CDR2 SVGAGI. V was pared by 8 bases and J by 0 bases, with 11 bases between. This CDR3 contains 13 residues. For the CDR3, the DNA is TGTGCCAGCGGGGGCGATAGCTCCTACGAGCAGTACTTC. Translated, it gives CASGGDSSYEQYF.

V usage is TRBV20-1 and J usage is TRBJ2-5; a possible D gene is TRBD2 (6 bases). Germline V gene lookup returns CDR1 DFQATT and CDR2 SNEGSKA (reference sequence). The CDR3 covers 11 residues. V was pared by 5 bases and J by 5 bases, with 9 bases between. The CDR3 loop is CSASSGETQYF. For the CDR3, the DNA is TGCAGTGCTTCCAGCGGGGAGACCCAGTACTTC.

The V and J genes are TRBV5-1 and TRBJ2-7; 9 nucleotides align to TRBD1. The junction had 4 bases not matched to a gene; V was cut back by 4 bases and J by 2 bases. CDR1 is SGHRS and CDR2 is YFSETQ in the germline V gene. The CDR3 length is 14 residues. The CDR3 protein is CASSEDRGAYEQYF. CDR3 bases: TGCGCCAGCAGCGAAGACAGGGGGGCCTACGAGCAGTACTTC.

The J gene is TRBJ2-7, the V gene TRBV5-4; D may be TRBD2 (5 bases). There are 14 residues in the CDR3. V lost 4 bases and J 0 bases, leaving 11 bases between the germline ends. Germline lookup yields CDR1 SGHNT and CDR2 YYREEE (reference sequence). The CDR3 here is CASSLSGSSYEQYF. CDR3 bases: TGTGCCAGCAGCCTTAGTGGGAGCTCCTACGAGCAGTACTTC.

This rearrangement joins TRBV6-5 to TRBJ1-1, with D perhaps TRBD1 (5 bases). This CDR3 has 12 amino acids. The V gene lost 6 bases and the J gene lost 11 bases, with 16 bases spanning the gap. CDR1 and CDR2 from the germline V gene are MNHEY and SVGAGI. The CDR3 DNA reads TGTGCCAGCAGGGGGGGTACCTTTGACGCTTTCTTT. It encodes CASRGGTFDAFF.

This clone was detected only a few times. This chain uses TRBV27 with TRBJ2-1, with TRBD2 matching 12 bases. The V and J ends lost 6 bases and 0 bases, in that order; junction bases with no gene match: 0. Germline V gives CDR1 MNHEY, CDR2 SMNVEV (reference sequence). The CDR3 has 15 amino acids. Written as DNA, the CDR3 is TGTGCCAGCAGACTAGCGGGAGGCTCCTACAATGAGCAGTTCTTC. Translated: CASRLAGGSYNEQFF.

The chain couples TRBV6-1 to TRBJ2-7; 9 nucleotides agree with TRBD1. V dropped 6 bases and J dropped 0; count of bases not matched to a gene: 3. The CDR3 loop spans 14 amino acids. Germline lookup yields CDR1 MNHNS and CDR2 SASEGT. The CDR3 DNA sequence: TGTGCCAGCAGAGAGGACAGGGGCTCCTACGAGCAGTACTTC. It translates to CASREDRGSYEQYF.

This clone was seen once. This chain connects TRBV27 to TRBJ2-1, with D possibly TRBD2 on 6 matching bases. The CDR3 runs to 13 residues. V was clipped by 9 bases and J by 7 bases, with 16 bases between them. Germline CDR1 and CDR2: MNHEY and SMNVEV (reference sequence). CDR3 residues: CASRPSAANEQFF. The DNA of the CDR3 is TGTGCCAGTAGACCTAGCGCCGCGAATGAGCAGTTCTTC.

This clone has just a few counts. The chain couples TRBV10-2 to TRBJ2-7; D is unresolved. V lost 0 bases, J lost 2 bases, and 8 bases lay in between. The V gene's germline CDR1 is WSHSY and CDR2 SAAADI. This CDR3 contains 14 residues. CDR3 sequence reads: CASSESTPAYEQYF. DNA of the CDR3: TGCGCCAGCAGTGAGTCGACACCCGCCTACGAGCAGTACTTC.

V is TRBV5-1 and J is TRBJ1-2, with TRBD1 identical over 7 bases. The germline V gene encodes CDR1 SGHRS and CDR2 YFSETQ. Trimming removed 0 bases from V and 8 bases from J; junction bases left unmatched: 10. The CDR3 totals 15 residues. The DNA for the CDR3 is TGCGCCAGCAGCTTGGTGTCAGGGGGAAAGGACGGCTACACCTTC. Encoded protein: CASSLVSGGKDGYTF.

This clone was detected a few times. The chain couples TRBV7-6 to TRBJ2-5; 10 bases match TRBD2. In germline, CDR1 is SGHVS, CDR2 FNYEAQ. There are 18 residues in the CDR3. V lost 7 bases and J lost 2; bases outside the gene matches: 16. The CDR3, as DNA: TGTGCCAGCACCTTGGGGCTAGCGGGAGTAGGAGGGCAAGAGACCCAGTACTTC. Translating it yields CASTLGLAGVGGQETQYF.

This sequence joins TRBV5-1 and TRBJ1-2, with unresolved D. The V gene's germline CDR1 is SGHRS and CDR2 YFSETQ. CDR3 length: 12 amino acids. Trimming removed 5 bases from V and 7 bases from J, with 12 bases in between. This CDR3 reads CASSVESVGYTF. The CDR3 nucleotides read TGCGCCAGCAGTGTTGAGTCGGTTGGCTACACCTTC.

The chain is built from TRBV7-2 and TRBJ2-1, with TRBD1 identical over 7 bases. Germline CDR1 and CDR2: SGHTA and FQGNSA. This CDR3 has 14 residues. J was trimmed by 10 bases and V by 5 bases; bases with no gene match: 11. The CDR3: CASSLAQGSGEQFF. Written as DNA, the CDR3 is TGTGCCAGCAGCCTCGCACAGGGGTCAGGGGAGCAGTTCTTC.

The CDR3 DNA sequence: TGTGCCAGCAGTTACTCATCCGGGACACTGAACACTGAAGCTTTCTTT. Translation gives CASSYSSGTLNTEAFF. This chain connects TRBV6-6 to TRBJ1-1, with a weak D call TRBD1 (6 bases). The CDR3 has 16 amino acids. Trimming removed 0 bases from V and 0 bases from J, with 11 bases in between. The germline V gene has CDR1 MNHNY and CDR2 SVGAGI (reference sequence).